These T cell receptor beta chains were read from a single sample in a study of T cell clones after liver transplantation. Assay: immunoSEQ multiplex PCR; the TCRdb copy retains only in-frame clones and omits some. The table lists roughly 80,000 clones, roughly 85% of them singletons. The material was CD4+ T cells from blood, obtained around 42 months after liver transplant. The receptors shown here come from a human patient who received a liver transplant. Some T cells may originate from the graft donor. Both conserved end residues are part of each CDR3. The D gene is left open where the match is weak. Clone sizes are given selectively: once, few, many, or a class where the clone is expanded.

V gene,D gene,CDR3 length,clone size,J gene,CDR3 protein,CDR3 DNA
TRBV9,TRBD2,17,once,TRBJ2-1,CASSTRSLAETYNEQFF,TGTGCCAGCAGCACTCGCTCTCTAGCGGAAACCTACAATGAGCAGTTCTTC
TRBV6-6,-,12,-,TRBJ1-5,CASSRRGQPQHF,TGTGCCAGCAGCCGCCGGGGGCAGCCCCAGCATTTT
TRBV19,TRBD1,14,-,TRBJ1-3,CASVDRTSGNTIYF,TGTGCCAGTGTGGACAGGACGTCTGGAAACACCATATATTTT
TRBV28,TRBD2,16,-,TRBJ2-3,CASSFSQRELEDTQYF,TGTGCCAGCAGTTTTTCCCAGCGGGAGCTGGAAGATACGCAGTATTTT
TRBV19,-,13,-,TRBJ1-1,CASSIQFNTEAFF,TGTGCCAGTAGTATTCAGTTTAACACTGAAGCTTTCTTT
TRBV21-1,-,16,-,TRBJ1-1,CASSKLETGLNTEAFF,TGTGCCAGCAGCAAATTGGAGACGGGGCTGAACACTGAAGCTTTCTTT
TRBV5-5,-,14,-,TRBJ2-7,CASSSALRAYEQYF,TGTGCCAGCAGCTCTGCCCTGAGGGCCTACGAGCAGTACTTC
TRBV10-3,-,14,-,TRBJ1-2,CAISEQGTNYGYTF,TGTGCCATCAGTGAACAGGGCACTAACTATGGCTACACCTTC
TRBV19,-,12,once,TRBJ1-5,CASSITESAQHF,TGTGCCAGTAGTATTACCGAGTCAGCCCAGCATTTT
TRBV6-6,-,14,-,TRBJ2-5,CASSYSSRSETQYF,TGTGCCAGCAGTTACTCGAGTAGGTCGGAGACCCAGTACTTC
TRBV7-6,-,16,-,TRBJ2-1,CASSLGSALSYNEQFF,TGTGCCAGCAGCTTAGGCTCAGCGCTCTCCTACAATGAGCAGTTCTTC
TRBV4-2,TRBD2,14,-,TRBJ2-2,CASSQLAGAGELFF,TGTGCCAGCAGCCAACTAGCGGGAGCCGGGGAGCTGTTTTTT
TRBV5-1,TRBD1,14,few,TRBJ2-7,CASSLRDSTYEQYF,TGCGCCAGCAGCCTCCGGGACAGCACCTACGAGCAGTACTTC
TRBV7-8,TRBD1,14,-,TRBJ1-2,CASSHKTGTYGYTF,TGTGCCAGCAGCCATAAGACAGGGACCTATGGCTACACCTTC
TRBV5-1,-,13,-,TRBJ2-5,CASSSPGAETQYF,TGCGCCAGCAGCTCCCCCGGGGCGGAGACCCAGTACTTC
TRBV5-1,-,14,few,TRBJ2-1,CASSMQRPNNEQFF,TGCGCCAGCAGCATGCAGCGGCCAAACAATGAGCAGTTCTTC
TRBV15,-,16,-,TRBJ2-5,CATSRDPGARGETQYF,TGTGCCACCAGCAGAGATCCGGGGGCTCGAGGAGAGACCCAGTACTTC
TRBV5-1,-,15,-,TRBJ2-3,CASSLMGGETDTQYF,TGCGCCAGCAGCTTGATGGGAGGCGAGACAGATACGCAGTATTTT
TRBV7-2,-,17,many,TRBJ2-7,CASSLVEGTSWGREQYF,TGTGCCAGCAGCTTAGTTGAAGGAACAAGCTGGGGCCGCGAGCAGTACTTC
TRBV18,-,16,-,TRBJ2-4,CASSPSLQGLGNIQYF,TGTGCCAGCTCACCATCTCTCCAGGGTTTGGGAAACATTCAGTACTTC
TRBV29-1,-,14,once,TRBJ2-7,CSVGTGPGIGEQYF,TGCAGCGTTGGGACGGGACCGGGGATTGGGGAGCAGTACTTC
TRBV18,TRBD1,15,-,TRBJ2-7,CASSPQQGARNEQYF,TGTGCCAGCTCTCCGCAACAGGGGGCGAGGAACGAGCAGTACTTC
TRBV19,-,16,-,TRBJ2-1,CASSMAAGSSYNEQFF,TGTGCCAGTAGTATGGCGGCCGGGAGCTCCTACAATGAGCAGTTCTTC
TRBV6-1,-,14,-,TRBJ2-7,CASKLSQGGYEQYF,TGTGCCAGCAAGTTGTCACAGGGTGGTTACGAGCAGTACTTC
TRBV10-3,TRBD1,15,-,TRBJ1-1,CAISQGQGKNTEAFF,TGTGCCATCAGTCAGGGACAGGGTAAGAACACTGAAGCTTTCTTT
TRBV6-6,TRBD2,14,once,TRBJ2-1,CASSSASGSNEQFF,TGTGCCAGCAGTTCCGCTAGCGGGAGCAATGAGCAGTTCTTC
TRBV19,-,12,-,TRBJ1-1,CASRKWENPAFF,TGTGCCAGTAGAAAATGGGAGAACCCTGCTTTCTTT
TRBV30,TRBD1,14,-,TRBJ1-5,CAWSEGQGDQPQHF,TGTGCCTGGAGTGAGGGACAGGGCGATCAGCCCCAGCATTTT
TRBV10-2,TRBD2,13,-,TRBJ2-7,CATERESSGEQYF,TGCGCCACCGAGCGGGAGTCAAGTGGGGAGCAGTACTTC
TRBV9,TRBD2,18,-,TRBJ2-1,CASSVARGGRVSYNEQFF,TGTGCCAGCAGCGTAGCTCGCGGCGGGAGGGTTTCCTACAATGAGCAGTTCTTC
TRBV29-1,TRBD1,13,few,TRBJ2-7,CSVRRQGAHEQYF,TGCAGCGTTCGGAGACAGGGGGCCCACGAGCAGTACTTC
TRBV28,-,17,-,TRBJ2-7,CASSPPTDRDFSYEQYF,TGTGCCAGCAGTCCGCCTACCGACAGGGACTTTTCCTACGAGCAGTACTTC
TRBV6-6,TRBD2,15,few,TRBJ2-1,CASTPGGGGRNEQFF,TGTGCCAGCACCCCCGGGGGGGGAGGGAGGAATGAGCAGTTCTTC
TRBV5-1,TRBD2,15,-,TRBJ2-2,CASSWEGPYTGELFF,TGCGCCAGCAGCTGGGAGGGGCCCTACACCGGGGAGCTGTTTTTT
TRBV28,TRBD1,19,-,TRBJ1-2,CASSHKWLGQGESNYGYTF,TGTGCCAGCAGCCACAAATGGTTGGGACAGGGGGAATCTAACTATGGCTACACCTTC
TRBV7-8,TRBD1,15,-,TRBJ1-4,CASSLVPGQVGKLFF,TGTGCCAGCAGCTTAGTTCCGGGACAGGTGGGGAAACTGTTTTTT
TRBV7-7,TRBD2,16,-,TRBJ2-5,CASSPTSSRSGETQYF,TGTGCCAGCAGTCCGACTAGCTCGCGCTCAGGGGAGACCCAGTACTTC
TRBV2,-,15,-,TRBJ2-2,CASSEDRSNTGELFF,TGTGCCAGCAGTGAAGACAGGTCGAACACCGGGGAGCTGTTTTTT
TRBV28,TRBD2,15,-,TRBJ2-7,CASSVQGGRLGEQYF,TGTGCCAGCAGTGTTCAGGGAGGGAGGCTAGGCGAGCAGTACTTC
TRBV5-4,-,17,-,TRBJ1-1,CASSRGGNPLMNTEAFF,TGTGCCAGCAGCCGGGGGGGGAATCCCCTAATGAACACTGAAGCTTTCTTT
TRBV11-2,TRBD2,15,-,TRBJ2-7,CASSPRLAGSSEQYF,TGTGCCAGCAGCCCGCGACTAGCGGGATCGTCCGAGCAGTACTTC
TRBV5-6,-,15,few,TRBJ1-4,CASSLFQAPNEKLFF,TGTGCCAGCAGCTTGTTTCAGGCTCCTAATGAAAAACTGTTTTTT
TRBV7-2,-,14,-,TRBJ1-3,CASSLETYGNTIYF,TGTGCCAGCAGCTTAGAGACTTATGGAAACACCATATATTTT